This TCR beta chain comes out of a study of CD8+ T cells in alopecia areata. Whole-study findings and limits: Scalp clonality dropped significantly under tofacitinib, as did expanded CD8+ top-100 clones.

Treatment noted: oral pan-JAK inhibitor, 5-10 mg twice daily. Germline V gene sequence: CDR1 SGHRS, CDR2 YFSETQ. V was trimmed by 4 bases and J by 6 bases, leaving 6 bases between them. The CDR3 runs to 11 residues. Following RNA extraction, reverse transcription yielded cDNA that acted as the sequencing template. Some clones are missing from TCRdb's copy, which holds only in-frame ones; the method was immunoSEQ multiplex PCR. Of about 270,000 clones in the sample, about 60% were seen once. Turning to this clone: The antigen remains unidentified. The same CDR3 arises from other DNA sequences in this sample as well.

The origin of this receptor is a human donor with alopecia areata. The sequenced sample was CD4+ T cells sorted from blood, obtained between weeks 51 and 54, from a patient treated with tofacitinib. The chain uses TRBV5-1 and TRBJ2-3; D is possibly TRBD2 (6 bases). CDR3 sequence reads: CASSSGDTQYF. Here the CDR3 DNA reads TGCGCCAGCAGCAGCGGGGATACGCAGTATTTT.